This T cell receptor (beta chain) is from a study of T cell repertoires in cytomegalovirus infection. Whole-study context: From public TCR beta signatures came an indication of both CMV infection and matching HLA type. The study, taken as a whole, reports: It was HLA-C-restricted CMV-specific TCR beta clonotypes that dominated the response ex vivo.

This clonotype was detected a few times. Its antigen remains unknown. TCRdb analysed the reads with MiXCR anew, one entry per CDR3 protein. The table includes hundreds of thousands of distinct CDR3 sequences, around a sixth detected once. Input material: PBMCs. The receptor was isolated from a human donor in good health (CMV status not recorded). Some clones in this sample may be carry-over from other donors' samples.

The CDR3, as DNA: TGCAGTGCTAGAGATTTGGGGCAGTACACTGAAGCTTTCTTT. Residues: CSARDLGQYTEAFF. This rearrangement joins TRBV20-1 to TRBJ1-1; D might be TRBD1 (5 bases). The germline gives CDR1 DFQATT, CDR2 SNEGSKA (reference sequence). CDR3 length: 14 residues. V lost 0 bases, J lost 3 bases, and 11 bases lay in between.